A selection of T cell receptor beta chains follows, all from one sample in a study of blood T cell repertoires in COVID-19. Assay used: immunoSEQ multiplex PCR; TCRdb lists only in-frame clones, some missing. The table records about 150,000 clones, approximately 88% of them present only once. What was sequenced was peripheral blood. These receptors all come from a human donor in a cohort sampled during active COVID-19. CDR3s include the opening cysteine and the closing phenylalanine or tryptophan. The D gene is left open where the match is weak. The size entry is marked missing in some rows and otherwise reads once, few, many or a size class.

-,TRBV9,TRBD1,TRBJ1-2,CASSRGQDGYTF,TGTGCCAGCAGTAGGGGGCAAGATGGCTACACCTTC
-,TRBV28,-,TRBJ1-2,CAITTGSNYGYTF,TGTGCCATTACGACAGGCTCTAACTATGGCTACACCTTC
-,TRBV27,TRBD1,TRBJ1-4,CASSQRSGQGAGESEKLFF,TGTGCCAGCAGTCAAAGGTCGGGACAGGGGGCGGGGGAATCCGAAAAACTGTTTTTT
once,TRBV21-1,-,TRBJ2-7,CASNRDRGCEQYF,TGTGCCAGCAACCGGGACAGGGGCTGCGAGCAGTACTTC
-,TRBV28,-,TRBJ1-5,CASSSPLGDYSNQPQHF,TGTGCCAGCAGTTCCCCATTAGGGGACTATAGCAATCAGCCCCAGCATTTT
once,TRBV7-9,-,TRBJ1-2,CASSLALDGGYGYTF,TGTGCCAGCAGCTTAGCGCTGGACGGGGGTTATGGCTACACCTTC
-,TRBV27,TRBD2,TRBJ2-1,CASSAGLAGGWDEQFF,TGTGCCAGCAGTGCAGGACTAGCGGGAGGCTGGGATGAGCAGTTCTTC
-,TRBV2,-,TRBJ2-7,CASSAGLPNYEQYF,TGTGCCAGCAGCGCGGGACTCCCCAACTACGAGCAGTACTTC
-,TRBV2,-,TRBJ2-3,CASSSRLLETDTQYF,TGTGCCAGCAGTTCAAGACTACTTGAGACAGATACGCAGTATTTT
-,TRBV5-1,-,TRBJ2-5,CASSLENLGTRAETQYF,TGCGCCAGCAGCCTTGAGAATCTAGGGACTCGAGCGGAGACCCAGTACTTC
-,TRBV10-1,TRBD2,TRBJ2-7,CASSEPGLAGGEQYF,TGCGCCAGCAGTGAACCGGGACTAGCGGGAGGAGAGCAGTACTTC
-,TRBV11-1,-,TRBJ1-1,CASSFSRERTEAFF,TGTGCCAGCAGCTTTTCGCGGGAGAGGACTGAAGCTTTCTTT
-,TRBV7-9,-,TRBJ1-1,CASSLTQGSPFF,TGTGCCAGCAGCTTAACACAGGGATCGCCTTTCTTT
-,TRBV5-1,TRBD1,TRBJ1-5,CASSSGTGGDQPQHF,TGCGCCAGCAGCTCCGGGACAGGGGGGGATCAGCCCCAGCATTTT
once,TRBV18,TRBD1,TRBJ2-7,CASSPPRTGVNEQYF,TGTGCCAGCTCACCACCGAGGACAGGGGTCAACGAGCAGTACTTC
-,TRBV7-2,-,TRBJ1-1,CASSLNRVAEAFF,TGTGCCAGCAGCTTAAACAGGGTTGCTGAAGCTTTCTTT
-,TRBV2,TRBD2,TRBJ2-3,CASSVRGTSGTDTQYF,TGTGCCAGCAGTGTCCGGGGGACTAGCGGCACAGATACGCAGTATTTT
-,TRBV6-6,-,TRBJ1-6,CASTGLRGLHSPLHF,TGTGCCAGCACCGGCCTCAGGGGACTACATTCACCCCTCCACTTT
-,TRBV5-1,-,TRBJ2-5,CASSLGQQETQYF,TGCGCCAGCAGCTTGGGACAACAAGAGACCCAGTACTTC
once,TRBV7-6,-,TRBJ2-3,CASSLGGLTDTQYF,TGTGCCAGCAGCTTGGGGGGGCTCACAGATACGCAGTATTTT
-,TRBV7-2,TRBD2,TRBJ2-3,CASSFARLAGGLSTDTQYF,TGTGCCAGCAGCTTCGCACGACTAGCGGGGGGCCTTAGCACAGATACGCAGTATTTT
-,TRBV19,TRBD1,TRBJ1-4,CASRIGTGGEEKLFF,TGTGCCAGTAGGATCGGGACAGGGGGCGAGGAAAAACTGTTTTTT
-,TRBV6-1,-,TRBJ2-3,CASSESGLITDTQYF,TGTGCCAGCAGTGAGTCAGGGCTGATCACAGATACGCAGTATTTT
-,TRBV5-4,-,TRBJ2-3,CASSWGLAATDTQYF,TGTGCCAGCAGCTGGGGGCTAGCGGCCACAGATACGCAGTATTTT
-,TRBV5-1,-,TRBJ2-5,CASSIGGIETQYF,TGCGCCAGCAGTATCGGGGGAATCGAGACCCAGTACTTC
-,TRBV6-5,-,TRBJ1-1,CASSYSPGMNTEAFF,TGTGCCAGCAGTTACTCCCCGGGGATGAACACTGAAGCTTTCTTT
once,TRBV5-1,TRBD1,TRBJ2-7,CASSLGKVPGQGGEQYF,TGCGCCAGCAGCTTGGGAAAGGTGCCGGGACAGGGAGGGGAGCAGTACTTC
-,TRBV5-1,TRBD2,TRBJ2-1,CASSLALTSGANNEQFF,TGCGCCAGCAGCTTAGCCCTAACTAGCGGGGCTAACAATGAGCAGTTCTTC
-,TRBV11-2,TRBD1,TRBJ2-7,CASSSHRGPRGRYEQYF,TGTGCCAGCAGCTCCCATAGGGGTCCCAGGGGGCGATACGAGCAGTACTTC
few,TRBV30,-,TRBJ1-1,CAWSVRGRNTEAFF,TGTGCCTGGAGTGTGAGGGGGAGGAACACTGAAGCTTTCTTT
-,TRBV11-2,TRBD1,TRBJ1-1,CASSLGTGNTEAFF,TGTGCCAGCAGCTTGGGGACAGGGAACACTGAAGCTTTCTTT
once,TRBV4-3,TRBD1,TRBJ2-5,CASSPRDSTSETQYF,TGCGCCAGCAGCCCCCGGGACAGTACTTCGGAGACCCAGTACTTC
-,TRBV27,-,TRBJ2-7,CANTTGRVCGYEQYF,TGTGCCAACACAACAGGGAGGGTATGTGGCTACGAGCAGTACTTC
-,TRBV7-6,-,TRBJ1-3,CASSLALTLSGAGNTIYF,TGTGCCAGCAGCTTAGCCCTCACCCTGTCGGGGGCTGGAAACACCATATATTTT
-,TRBV7-3,-,TRBJ2-3,CASSLHRGTDTQYF,TGTGCCAGCAGCCTCCACAGGGGCACAGATACGCAGTATTTT
-,TRBV11-2,-,TRBJ1-3,CASSPTGFSGNTIYF,TGTGCCAGCAGCCCCACAGGATTCTCTGGAAACACCATATATTTT